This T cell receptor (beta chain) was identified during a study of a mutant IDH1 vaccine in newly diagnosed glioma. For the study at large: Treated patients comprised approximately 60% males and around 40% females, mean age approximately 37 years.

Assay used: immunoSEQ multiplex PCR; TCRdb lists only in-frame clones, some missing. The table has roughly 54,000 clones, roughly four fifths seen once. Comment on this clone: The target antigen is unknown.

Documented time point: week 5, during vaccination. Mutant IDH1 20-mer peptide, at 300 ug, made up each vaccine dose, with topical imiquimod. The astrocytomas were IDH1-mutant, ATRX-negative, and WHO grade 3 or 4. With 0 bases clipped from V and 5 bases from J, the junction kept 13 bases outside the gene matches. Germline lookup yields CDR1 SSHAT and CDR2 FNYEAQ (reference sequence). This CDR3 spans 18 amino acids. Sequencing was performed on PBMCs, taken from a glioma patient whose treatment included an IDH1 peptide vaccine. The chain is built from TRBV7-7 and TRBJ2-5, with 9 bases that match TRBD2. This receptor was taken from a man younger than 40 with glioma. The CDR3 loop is CASSLAGSGGPYRETQYF. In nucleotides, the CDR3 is TGTGCCAGCAGCTTAGCGGGAAGCGGGGGGCCCTACAGGGAGACCCAGTACTTC. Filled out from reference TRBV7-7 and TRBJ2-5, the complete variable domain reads GAGVSQSPRYKVTKRGQDVTLRCDPISSHATLYWYQQALGQGPEFLTYFNYEAQPDKSGLPSDRFSAERPEGSISTLTIQRTEQRDSAMYRCASSLAGSGGPYRETQYFGPGTRLLVL.